A single sample gave rise to the 17 T cell receptor beta chains below, sequenced in a study of blood T cell repertoires in COVID-19. Only in-frame clones appear in the TCRdb table, and some are missing; sequencing was by immunoSEQ multiplex PCR. The sample records 130,000 or so clones, 86% being singletons. The sequencing sample was made of peripheral blood. These receptors all come from a man between 35 and 55 years old with acute or convalescent COVID-19.

The rearrangement joins TRBV4-3 to TRBJ2-1; D remains unclear. This CDR3 is built from 13 residues. Germline CDR1 is LGHNA and CDR2 is YSLEER. V lost 0 bases and J lost 8, with 8 bases in between. The chain's CDR3 is CASSQDGSDEQFF. The CDR3 region has the DNA TGCGCCAGCAGCCAAGACGGGTCGGATGAGCAGTTCTTC.

This clone was detected only a few times. The genes are TRBV15 and TRBJ1-1; D is possibly TRBD1 (5 bases). The CDR3 covers 14 residues. V lost 3 bases and J lost 1, with 9 bases in between. Germline assignment: CDR1 LNHNV and CDR2 YYDKDF (reference sequence). The CDR3 reads CATSREQANTEAFF. The DNA for the CDR3 is TGTGCCACCAGCAGGGAACAGGCGAACACTGAAGCTTTCTTT.

In its sample, this clone was seen a few times. The chain couples TRBV2 to TRBJ1-1; 7 bases are a match to TRBD1. V dropped 3 bases and J dropped 2; count of bases not matched to a gene: 3. The germline gives CDR1 SNHLY, CDR2 FYNNEI. This CDR3 comprises 14 residues. In nucleotides, the CDR3 is TGTGCCAGCAGTGAGACAGGGCTAAACACTGAAGCTTTCTTT. Translated: CASSETGLNTEAFF.

The genes are TRBV4-1 and TRBJ2-3; weak D call: TRBD1 (6 bases). The CDR3 covers 16 residues. The germline V gene encodes CDR1 MGHRA and CDR2 YSYEKL. Trimming stripped 0 bases from V and 4 bases from J, with 14 bases between. The CDR3 loop reads CASSQDTGLLADTQYF. The CDR3 nucleotides are TGCGCCAGCAGCCAAGATACAGGGTTGTTAGCAGATACGCAGTATTTT.

The gene calls are TRBV29-1 and TRBJ2-3; TRBD2 matches at 13 bases. V was pared by 7 bases and J by 4 bases, with 8 bases of the junction left unmatched. The CDR3 has 15 residues. Germline V gives CDR1 SQVTM, CDR2 ANQGSEA. CDR3 protein: CSGDWTSGSPDTQYF. In DNA, the CDR3 is TGCAGCGGGGATTGGACTAGCGGGAGCCCAGATACGCAGTATTTT.

The chain recombines TRBV19 with TRBJ1-2, with 8 nucleotides matching TRBD1. The germline gives CDR1 LNHDA, CDR2 SQIVND (reference sequence). The ends lost 3 bases at V and 2 bases at J; junction bases unmatched: 11. This CDR3 region has 17 residues. The CDR3 bases are TGTGCCAGTAGTATCTCGTCTGGGACAGGAGGAAACTATGGCTACACCTTC. Its translation is CASSISSGTGGNYGYTF. Looking up the rest from reference TRBV19 and TRBJ1-2 gives the full variable domain: DGGITQSPKYLFRKEGQNVTLSCEQNLNHDAMYWYRQDPGQGLRLIYYSQIVNDFQKGDIAEGYSVSREKKESFPLTVTSAQKNPTAFYLCASSISSGTGGNYGYTFGSGTRLTVV.

J is TRBJ1-1 and V is TRBV7-3; D remains unclear. The length of the CDR3 is 13 residues. Germline V gene sequence: CDR1 SGHTA, CDR2 FQGTGA. V gave up 4 bases and J gave up 3 bases, with 9 bases separating them. The CDR3 DNA follows: TGTGCCAGCAGCTCCGTGAGGGACACTGAAGCTTTCTTT. Translation gives CASSSVRDTEAFF.

This rearrangement joins TRBV5-1 to TRBJ2-7; 12 bases agree with TRBD2. This CDR3 comprises 15 residues. The V gene's germline CDR1 is SGHRS and CDR2 YFSETQ. Trimming took 4 bases from V and 5 from J; bases not matched to a gene: 7. CDR3 region: CASSDFLAGGNEQYF. In nucleotides, the CDR3 is TGCGCCAGCAGCGATTTTCTAGCGGGAGGGAACGAGCAGTACTTC.

This clone has just one count. This sequence joins TRBV19 and TRBJ2-5; 8 nucleotides align to TRBD2. V shed 4 bases, J shed 5 bases, and the junction held 15 bases outside the gene matches. The CDR3 consists of 17 residues. In germline, CDR1 is LNHDA, CDR2 SQIVND (reference sequence). In DNA form, the CDR3 reads TGTGCCAGTAGTAATATGCTAGCGGGCGGAAATAGGGAGACCCAGTACTTC. This codes for CASSNMLAGGNRETQYF.

The chain couples TRBV27 to TRBJ1-2; 9 nucleotides match TRBD1. After removal of 0 bases from V and 8 bases from J, the junction contained 10 bases not matched to a gene. This CDR3 contains 16 residues. CDR1 and CDR2 (germline): MNHEY, SMNVEV (reference sequence). CDR3 protein: CASSLSPGQGGGGYTF. Here the CDR3 DNA reads TGTGCCAGCAGTTTATCTCCGGGACAGGGAGGTGGGGGCTACACCTTC.

The V gene is TRBV30, the J gene TRBJ1-2, with D maybe TRBD1 (6 bases). This CDR3 region has 15 residues. Germline values: CDR1 GTSNPN, CDR2 SVGIG (reference sequence). The germline V and J ends were trimmed by 1 base and 0 bases, with 12 bases remaining between them. CDR3 nucleotides: TGTGCCTGGAGTGCCCGGACAGATACTAACTATGGCTACACCTTC. This encodes CAWSARTDTNYGYTF.

This chain connects TRBV7-3 to TRBJ1-3; 12 bases are a match to TRBD1. Trimming removed 5 bases from V and 0 bases from J; junction bases left unmatched: 8. The V gene's germline CDR1 is SGHTA and CDR2 FQGTGA. The CDR3 runs 18 residues. The CDR3 protein is CASSPRDRGHFSGNTIYF. Written as DNA, the CDR3 is TGTGCCAGCAGCCCCAGGGACAGGGGGCACTTCTCTGGAAACACCATATATTTT.

The genes are TRBV19 and TRBJ1-5; D call uncertain. The CDR3 is 17 residues long. V was pared by 0 bases and J by 0 bases, with 12 bases between. CDR1 is LNHDA and CDR2 is SQIVND in the germline V gene (reference sequence). The CDR3 loop reads CASSIDRADYSNQPQHF. CDR3 sequence (DNA): TGTGCCAGTAGTATAGATCGGGCAGACTATAGCAATCAGCCCCAGCATTTT.

The chain links TRBV4-1 to TRBJ2-3, with TRBD2 identical over 8 bases. After removal of 6 bases from V and 0 bases from J, the junction contained 8 bases not matched to a gene. The CDR3 spans 16 residues. From germline, CDR1 is MGHRA and CDR2 YSYEKL. This CDR3 is CASRPGGVLSTDTQYF. CDR3 DNA sequence: TGCGCCAGCAGACCGGGGGGGGTGCTTAGCACAGATACGCAGTATTTT.

The chain has TRBV11-2 and TRBJ1-2, with a possible D match to TRBD1 (6 bases). The CDR3 totals 14 residues. The germline V gene encodes CDR1 SGHAT and CDR2 FQNNGV. Between the trimmed V and J ends, which lost 1 base and 2 bases, there was a span of 8 bases. Written as DNA, the CDR3 is TGTGCCAGCAGCTTAGGGGACACCAACTATGGCTACACCTTC. Translation gives CASSLGDTNYGYTF.

This rearrangement joins TRBV19 to TRBJ1-5; 7 positions match TRBD1. V lost 6 bases and J lost 3; bases outside the gene matches: 11. The CDR3 is made up of 16 amino acids. Germline loops: CDR1 LNHDA, CDR2 SQIVND (reference sequence). CDR3 nucleotides: TGTGCCAGTAGGCCCCGGACAGGAGCTTCCAATCAGCCCCAGCATTTT. Its translation: CASRPRTGASNQPQHF. Variable domain in full (rest from reference TRBV19 and TRBJ1-5): DGGITQSPKYLFRKEGQNVTLSCEQNLNHDAMYWYRQDPGQGLRLIYYSQIVNDFQKGDIAEGYSVSREKKESFPLTVTSAQKNPTAFYLCASRPRTGASNQPQHFGDGTRLSIL.

This sequence joins TRBV9 and TRBJ2-7, with D possibly being TRBD1 (6 bases). This CDR3 has 14 amino acids. Germline V CDR1 and CDR2: SGDLS, YYNGEE. Trimming removed 4 bases from V and 1 base from J, with 12 bases in between. Written as DNA, the CDR3 is TGTGCCAGCAGCCAAACAGGGAAATCCTACGAGCAGTACTTC. This encodes CASSQTGKSYEQYF.